Here is one T cell receptor beta chain with its context. This specimen belongs to a study of blood T cell repertoires in COVID-19. Sequenced by immunoSEQ multiplex PCR; TCRdb stores in-frame clones only, minus some. This sample has tens of thousands of clones, with nearly 85% found just once. The germline V and J ends were trimmed by 0 bases and 11 bases, with 16 bases remaining between them. Germline CDR1 is GTSNPN and CDR2 is SVGIG (reference sequence). The length of the CDR3 is 13 residues. The chain links TRBV30 to TRBJ1-1, with D perhaps TRBD1 (6 bases). The specimen sequenced was peripheral blood. This receptor was identified in a man in his forties with acute or convalescent COVID-19. The CDR3 DNA is TGTGCCTGGAGTGTACCCAAGGGGGTGGGGGCTTTCTTT. It is translated as CAWSVPKGVGAFF.